The 32 T cell receptor beta chains given below trace back to one sample, sequenced in a study of CD8+ T cells in alopecia areata. RNA was extracted and reverse transcribed into cDNA as the sequencing template. Sequencing was performed with immunoSEQ multiplex PCR; in TCRdb, only in-frame clones are kept and a portion is missing. The repertoire holds approximately 280,000 clones, with nearly 60% as singletons. Treatment defined: oral pan-JAK inhibitor, 5-10 mg twice daily. Sequenced material: CD4+ T cells sorted from blood, taken at week 24, from a patient treated with tofacitinib. These receptors were collected from a human donor with alopecia areata.

The CDR3 region is CSVPAGDTDTQYF. The CDR3 bases are TGCAGCGTTCCAGCGGGGGACACAGATACGCAGTATTTT. The V and J genes are TRBV29-1 and TRBJ2-3, with 8 bases that match TRBD2. Germline assignment: CDR1 SQVTM and CDR2 ANQGSEA. This CDR3 is built from 13 residues. V dropped 5 bases and J dropped 2; count of bases not matched to a gene: 3.

V gene TRBV7-2 combines with J gene TRBJ2-5; D remains ambiguous. Germline CDR1 SGHTA, CDR2 FQGNSA. The CDR3 is 12 residues long. Trimming took 5 bases from V and 5 from J, leaving 9 bases between them. The CDR3 sequence: CASSGSRETQYF. CDR3 nucleotides: TGTGCCAGCAGCGGTAGCCGGGAGACCCAGTACTTC.

This clone has a handful of counts. V is TRBV10-2 and J is TRBJ2-2; 7 bases align to TRBD2. Germline trimming cut 7 bases from V and 2 bases from J; bases unmatched to any gene: 7. This CDR3 is built from 15 residues. Germline loops: CDR1 WSHSY, CDR2 SAAADI. CDR3 sequence (DNA): TGCGCCAGCAACACGGGAGGCGCCAACACCGGGGAGCTGTTTTTT. It yields the protein CASNTGGANTGELFF.

This clone occurred many times. V and J are TRBV14 and TRBJ2-7, with D possibly matching TRBD1 (6 bases). Trimming removed 8 bases from V and 2 bases from J, with 13 bases in between. The V gene's germline CDR1 is SGHDN and CDR2 FVKESK. The CDR3 is made up of 13 amino acids. In DNA, the CDR3 is TGTGCCAGCGGCCGGGCAGGGGCCTACGAGCAGTACTTC. Its translation: CASGRAGAYEQYF.

This chain connects TRBV29-1 to TRBJ2-7; the D is unclear. CDR1 is SQVTM, CDR2 ANQGSEA, per germline. V dropped 7 bases and J dropped 2 bases, with 9 bases sitting between them. The CDR3 is made up of 11 amino acids. The CDR3 DNA reads as TGCAGCGGGACGGAAGCCTACGAGCAGTACTTC. It translates to CSGTEAYEQYF.

As for this clone: Other nucleotide sequences from this sample produce the same CDR3. The chain links TRBV9 to TRBJ1-1; 8 bases match TRBD1. The CDR3 loop spans 16 amino acids. Trimming took 0 bases from V and 1 from J; bases not matched to a gene: 5. Per germline, CDR1 SGDLS and CDR2 YYNGEE. The CDR3 sequence is CASSVAPGGTNTEAFF. CDR3 bases: TGTGCCAGCAGCGTAGCCCCAGGGGGCACGAACACTGAAGCTTTCTTT.

This sequence joins TRBV29-1 and TRBJ1-5; 8 bases align to TRBD1. Germline values: CDR1 SQVTM, CDR2 ANQGSEA. The CDR3 length is 13 residues. Unmatched junction bases numbered 4, after V lost 6 bases and J lost 3 bases. The CDR3 protein is CSVGQGDNQPQHF. CDR3 in DNA: TGCAGCGTAGGACAGGGAGACAATCAGCCCCAGCATTTT.

This sequence joins TRBV28 and TRBJ1-2; D not certain. In germline, CDR1 is MDHEN, CDR2 SYDVKM. The CDR3 has 11 residues. V shed 6 bases and J shed 8 bases, with 10 bases lying between them. CDR3 sequence reads: CASRSATGYTF. The CDR3 DNA sequence: TGTGCCAGCAGGTCGGCTACGGGCTACACCTTC.

There are a few counts of this clone. V usage is TRBV18 and J usage is TRBJ1-2, with 8 bases aligning to TRBD1. V was clipped by 3 bases and J by 2 bases; unmatched bases: 14. This CDR3 has 18 amino acids. Germline values: CDR1 KGHSH, CDR2 LQKENI. The CDR3, as DNA: TGTGCCAGCTCACCGCTCTCCAGTTCAGGGGGCGTAAACTATGGCTACACCTTC. Protein sequence: CASSPLSSSGGVNYGYTF.

In its sample, this clone was seen a few times. The chain couples TRBV27 to TRBJ2-7; D is uncertain. This CDR3 has 14 residues. Trimming removed 3 bases from V and 4 bases from J, with 13 bases in between. Germline V gene data show CDR1 as MNHEY and CDR2 as SMNVEV (reference sequence). The DNA of the CDR3 is TGTGCCAGCAGTTTGGGTGGGGTCGGGTACGAGCAGTACTTC. This sequence encodes CASSLGGVGYEQYF.

The chain joins TRBV15 to TRBJ1-2; D gene uncertain. The CDR3 consists of 15 residues. The V gene lost 5 bases and the J gene lost 0 bases, with 13 bases spanning the gap. The germline CDR1 and CDR2 sequences are LNHNV and YYDKDF (reference sequence). The CDR3 is CATSFRLEANYGYTF. CDR3 DNA sequence: TGTGCCACCAGCTTTCGACTGGAAGCTAACTATGGCTACACCTTC. Variable domain in full (rest from reference TRBV15 and TRBJ1-2): DAMVIQNPRYQVTQFGKPVTLSCSQTLNHNVMYWYQQKSSQAPKLLFHYYDKDFNNEADTPDNFQSRRPNTSFCFLDIRSPGLGDTAMYLCATSFRLEANYGYTFGSGTRLTVV.

Only a few counts were recorded for this clone. This chain joins TRBV19 and TRBJ1-1; D is possibly TRBD1 (5 bases). Between the trimmed V and J ends, which lost 7 bases and 4 bases, there was a span of 19 bases. The CDR3 is 15 residues long. CDR1 LNHDA and CDR2 SQIVND come from the germline V gene (reference sequence). The CDR3 region is CASIPVGRGGTEAFF. In nucleotides, the CDR3 is TGTGCCAGTATCCCGGTGGGAAGGGGCGGCACTGAAGCTTTCTTT.

This clone was observed once. The chain is built from TRBV7-2 and TRBJ2-7, with 15 bases matching TRBD2. Looked up from germline, CDR1 is SGHTA and CDR2 is FQGNSA. The CDR3 spans 15 residues. Losses at the gene ends were 4 bases for V and 6 bases for J; bases not matched to a gene: 4. The CDR3 sequence is CASSSRTSGGAEQYF. The CDR3 DNA is TGTGCCAGCAGCTCCAGGACTAGCGGGGGGGCCGAGCAGTACTTC.

This rearrangement joins TRBV9 to TRBJ2-7; D possibly corresponds to TRBD1 (7 bases). The V gene lost 4 bases and the J gene lost 4 bases, with 18 bases spanning the gap. The germline V gene has CDR1 SGDLS and CDR2 YYNGEE. This CDR3 has 15 residues. The chain's CDR3 is CASSKRQGGLYEQYF. DNA for the CDR3: TGTGCCAGCAGCAAACGACAGGGAGGATTGTACGAGCAGTACTTC. Looking up the rest from reference TRBV9 and TRBJ2-7 gives the full variable domain: DSGVTQTPKHLITATGQRVTLRCSPRSGDLSVYWYQQSLDQGLQFLIQYYNGEERAKGNILERFSAQQFPDLHSELNLSSLELGDSALYFCASSKRQGGLYEQYFGPGTRLTVT.

The chain joins TRBV27 to TRBJ1-4; perhaps TRBD1 as D (6 bases). The germline V gene has CDR1 MNHEY and CDR2 SMNVEV (reference sequence). The CDR3 length is 13 residues. The V gene lost 3 bases and the J gene lost 8 bases, with 10 bases spanning the gap. CDR3 in DNA: TGTGCCAGCAGTTTGAACAGGGCGGAAAAACTGTTTTTT. Translation: CASSLNRAEKLFF. Complete variable domain (other parts from reference TRBV27 and TRBJ1-4): EAQVTQNPRYLITVTGKKLTVTCSQNMNHEYMSWYRQDPGLGLRQIYYSMNVEVTDKGDVPEGYKVSRKEKRNFPLILESPSPNQTSLYFCASSLNRAEKLFFGSGTQLSVL.

V and J are TRBV6-5 and TRBJ1-5; 8 positions match TRBD1. Per germline, CDR1 MNHEY and CDR2 SVGAGI. CDR3 length: 15 amino acids. J gave up 7 bases and V 6 bases, and 11 bases lay outside the gene matches. The CDR3 region is CASSMDRALGQPQHF. The DNA of the CDR3 is TGTGCCAGCAGCATGGACAGGGCCCTCGGGCAGCCCCAGCATTTT.

V gene TRBV9 combines with J gene TRBJ1-2; D is unclear. The germline V and J ends were trimmed by 0 bases and 4 bases, with 16 bases remaining between them. Germline CDR1 and CDR2: SGDLS and YYNGEE. This CDR3 has 16 residues. The CDR3 DNA reads as TGTGCCAGCAGCGTAGGTCCGGGCCGCGTGGCCTATGGCTACACCTTC. It is translated as CASSVGPGRVAYGYTF.

The CDR3 is CAWSVGSGRTDTQYF. In DNA, the CDR3 is TGTGCCTGGAGTGTAGGTAGCGGTCGCACAGATACGCAGTATTTT. The chain recombines TRBV30 with TRBJ2-3; perhaps TRBD2 as D (6 bases). Germline V gives CDR1 GTSNPN, CDR2 SVGIG (reference sequence). V was shortened by 0 bases and J by 1 base, with 11 bases between the two germline ends. The CDR3 totals 15 residues. Using reference TRBV30 and TRBJ2-3 for the parts outside the CDR3, the full variable domain is SQTIHQWPATLVQPVGSPLSLECTVEGTSNPNLYWYRQAAGRGLQLLFYSVGIGQISSEVPQNLSASRPQDRQFILSSKKLLLSDSGFYLCAWSVGSGRTDTQYFGPGTRLTVL.

The chain couples TRBV30 to TRBJ1-1; the match to TRBD1 covers 8 bases. V lost 5 bases to trimming and J lost 2 bases; unmatched junction nucleotides: 10. The CDR3 has 15 residues. Germline CDR1 is GTSNPN and CDR2 is SVGIG (reference sequence). The DNA for the CDR3 is TGTGCCTGGGCGGGGACGACAGGGGCCAACACTGAAGCTTTCTTT. Translating gives CAWAGTTGANTEAFF.

This clone turned up a few times. The gene calls are TRBV10-3 and TRBJ2-1; either TRBD1 or TRBD2 may supply D (5 bases each). This CDR3 is built from 13 residues. The V end was cut by 4 bases, the J end by 5 bases, with 9 bases between. From germline, CDR1 is ENHRY and CDR2 SYGVKD. CDR3 in DNA: TGTGCCATCAGTGCTGGGGGAAACAATGAGCAGTTCTTC. Encoded protein: CAISAGGNNEQFF.

The rearrangement links TRBV2 to TRBJ2-3; D possibly corresponds to TRBD2 (5 bases). V lost 9 bases to trimming and J lost 3 bases, with 13 bases between them. The CDR3 totals 13 residues. The germline V gene has CDR1 SNHLY and CDR2 FYNNEI. CDR3 in amino acids: CASRAGRTDTQYF. The CDR3, as DNA: TGTGCCAGTCGTGCGGGTCGGACAGATACGCAGTATTTT.

This clone came up a few times. This same CDR3 is encoded by further DNA sequences in the sample. The V and J genes are TRBV2 and TRBJ2-5; the D is unclear. CDR3 length: 11 amino acids. CDR1 and CDR2 (germline): SNHLY, FYNNEI. Trimming took 2 bases from V and 5 from J, leaving 3 bases between them. CDR3: CASSERETQYF. The CDR3 DNA reads TGTGCCAGCAGTGAAAGGGAGACCCAGTACTTC.

This clone showed up just once. The chain combines TRBV29-1 with TRBJ2-5; TRBD1 might be the D (6 bases). The DNA end favors TRBJ2-7, so the J call may be wrong. The CDR3 runs to 13 residues. Germline loops: CDR1 SQVTM, CDR2 ANQGSEA. DNA for the CDR3: TGCAGCGCTCGACAGGTCTTGAGGGACGAGCAGTACTTC. It encodes CSARQVLRDEQYF.

J is TRBJ2-1 and V is TRBV2, with TRBD2 as a possible D gene (7 bases). Looked up from germline, CDR1 is SNHLY and CDR2 is FYNNEI. Deletions cut 6 bases from V and 7 bases from J, with 22 bases between. CDR3 length: 16 residues. CDR3 in amino acids: CASRTLGGGTWNEQFF. The CDR3, as DNA: TGTGCCAGCAGGACGCTGGGGGGGGGCACTTGGAATGAGCAGTTCTTC.

This chain uses TRBV9 with TRBJ1-2; D perhaps matches TRBD1 (5 bases). V was trimmed by 7 bases and J by 3 bases, leaving 10 bases between them. The V gene's germline CDR1 is SGDLS and CDR2 YYNGEE. CDR3 length: 12 residues. The chain's CDR3 is CASGGWDYGYTF. As DNA, the CDR3 is TGTGCCAGCGGGGGTTGGGACTATGGCTACACCTTC.

The genes are TRBV11-2 and TRBJ2-5; the D is unclear. The CDR3 extends over 14 amino acids. Germline V gene sequence: CDR1 SGHAT, CDR2 FQNNGV. Trimming took off 3 bases at V and 5 bases at J, with 13 bases between the two ends. CDR3 bases: TGTGCCAGCAGCTTTCCGGGCCTGGCGGAGACCCAGTACTTC. Protein product: CASSFPGLAETQYF. The full variable domain, its missing parts supplied by reference TRBV11-2 and TRBJ2-5, is EAGVAQSPRYKIIEKRQSVAFWCNPISGHATLYWYQQILGQGPKLLIQFQNNGVVDDSQLPKDRFSAERLKGVDSTLKIQPAKLEDSAVYLCASSFPGLAETQYFGPGTRLLVL.

This clone was detected only a few times. The rearrangement uses TRBV7-2 and TRBJ1-2; D gene ambiguous. V was cut by 2 bases and J by 1 base, with 5 bases left in between. From germline, CDR1 is SGHTA and CDR2 FQGNSA. This CDR3 region has 13 residues. CDR3 nucleotide sequence: TGTGCCAGCAGCTTAAATTTTAACTATGGCTACACCTTC. This gives the protein CASSLNFNYGYTF.

The rearrangement uses TRBV6-5 and TRBJ1-2, with unresolved D. The CDR3 sequence is 15 residues long. Looked up from germline, CDR1 is MNHEY and CDR2 is SVGAGI. The V gene lost 0 bases and the J gene lost 3 bases, with 11 bases spanning the gap. CDR3 residues: CASSYSMGSDYGYTF. DNA of the CDR3: TGTGCCAGCAGTTACTCGATGGGGTCAGACTATGGCTACACCTTC.

A few counts support this clone. The CDR3 loop reads CASSYAGTSRSNEQFF. The CDR3 DNA reads TGTGCCAGCAGTTACGCCGGGACTAGCCGGAGCAATGAGCAGTTCTTC. V gene TRBV6-5 combines with J gene TRBJ2-1, with 9 positions matching TRBD2. This CDR3 contains 16 residues. J gave up 6 bases and V 2 bases, and 8 bases lay outside the gene matches. CDR1 MNHEY and CDR2 SVGAGI come from the germline V gene.

The chain joins TRBV29-1 to TRBJ1-4, with a possible D match to TRBD1 (6 bases). This CDR3 has 13 amino acids. Germline values: CDR1 SQVTM, CDR2 ANQGSEA. The V gene lost 4 bases and the J gene lost 5 bases, with 11 bases spanning the gap. The CDR3 region has the DNA TGCAGCGTTGGGGCAGGGGCAAATGAAAAACTGTTTTTT. This codes for CSVGAGANEKLFF.

The rearrangement uses TRBV15 and TRBJ1-2, with D unresolved. The CDR3 sequence is 13 residues long. V was shortened by 0 bases and J by 7 bases, with 9 bases between the two germline ends. Germline CDR1 and CDR2: LNHNV and YYDKDF (reference sequence). The CDR3 nucleotides are TGTGCCACCAGCAGAGATAGGAGGGTTGGCTACACCTTC. This translates into CATSRDRRVGYTF.

The J gene is TRBJ1-4, the V gene TRBV29-1; D is unclear. Trimming removed 4 bases at V and 5 bases at J, with 11 bases between. Germline loops: CDR1 SQVTM, CDR2 ANQGSEA. The CDR3 contains 13 residues. CDR3 amino acids: CSVGRAANEKLFF. DNA for the CDR3: TGCAGCGTTGGGCGGGCAGCAAATGAAAAACTGTTTTTT.